The clone carrying this T cell receptor beta chain was counted many times. Its antigen is unidentified. This record comes from a study of T cells in Graves' hyperthyroidism and ophthalmopathy. Regarding the study as a whole: Blood held most thyroid clonotypes expanded above 0.001 frequency. Patients with ophthalmopathy were separated from those with stable hyperthyroidism by a 13 V-J model. The model made its ophthalmopathy prediction, and onset followed a median around 6.5 months later.

The source material, RNA transcripts, was used to amplify TCR beta CDR3 regions. Initially, a first-round RT-PCR of the TCR CDR3 employed the HTBI primer set. A single record per CDR3 protein comes from TCRdb applying MiXCR to the multiplex PCR reads. This repertoire shows 540,000 or so distinct CDR3 sequences, 46% found once; its top ten account for over 15%. In making diagnoses, clinical symptoms, serum thyroxine and TRAb, thyroid ultrasound and orbital computed tomography were all used. The CDR3 is 13 residues long. Trimming at V came to 9 bases and at J to 6 bases, leaving 11 bases not matched to a gene. From germline, CDR1 is LNHDA and CDR2 SQIVND (reference sequence).

V is TRBV19 and J is TRBJ2-7, with 7 bases lining up with TRBD1. The sequence came from an adult woman with Graves' disease, either hyperthyroidism or ophthalmopathy (not recorded which). The sample taken for sequencing was peripheral blood or thyroid tissue (not recorded which). CDR3 sequence (DNA): TGTGCCAGCGGACAGGTAACGAATGGCGAGCAGTACTTC. Translated, it gives CASGQVTNGEQYF.